Listed below are T cell receptor beta chains from one sample, sequenced in a study of CD8 T cells in Susac syndrome. TCRdb reprocessed the immunoSEQ multiplex PCR reads via MiXCR and lists one record per CDR3 protein. This sample has just under 150,000 distinct CDR3 sequences; roughly 95% occur once, and the top ten carry more than 0.065%. Source material: CD4+ T cells from PBMCs. Receptors were obtained from a human donor in good health. The CDR3 runs from the conserved cysteine through the conserved F or W. Each record gives: D gene, V gene, CDR3 length, J gene, clone size, CDR3 protein, CDR3 DNA. The D gene is left open where the match is weak. Clone size is stated in some rows and not others, as once, few, many or a class when expanded.

TRBD1	TRBV5-1	15	TRBJ2-5	.	CASSRNRGRQETQYF	TGCGCCAGCAGCAGGAACAGGGGAAGGCAAGAGACCCAGTACTTC
TRBD1	TRBV10-3	14	TRBJ2-1	.	CATGGDRGQNEQFF	TGTGCCACGGGGGGGGACAGGGGGCAAAATGAGCAGTTCTTC
TRBD1	TRBV12-3/TRBV12-4	14	TRBJ1-5	.	CASRQGYSNQPQHF	TGTGCCAGCAGACAGGGGTATAGCAATCAGCCCCAGCATTTT
.	TRBV15	14	TRBJ1-5	.	CATSRVISNQPQHF	TGTGCCACCAGCAGAGTCATAAGCAATCAGCCCCAGCATTTT
.	TRBV18	15	TRBJ1-4	.	CASSPPGSSNEKLFF	TGTGCCAGCTCACCACCCGGGAGCTCTAATGAAAAACTGTTTTTT
TRBD2	TRBV19	17	TRBJ2-3	once	CASRGRRTSGRTDTQYF	TGTGCCAGTCGGGGACGCCGGACTAGCGGGAGGACAGATACGCAGTATTTT
.	TRBV29-1	15	TRBJ1-2	.	CSVEAGATTNYGYTF	TGCAGCGTTGAAGCAGGTGCAACGACCAACTATGGCTACACCTTC
TRBD1	TRBV6-1	14	TRBJ1-4	.	CASSHRTGAEKLFF	TGTGCCAGCAGCCACAGGACAGGGGCTGAAAAACTGTTTTTT
.	TRBV3-1	14	TRBJ2-7	.	CASSHLGLSYEQYF	TGTGCCAGCAGCCACCTAGGTTTGAGCTACGAGCAGTACTTC
.	TRBV6-5	19	TRBJ2-7	.	CASSYSSGGRSGVKGEQYF	TGTGCCAGCAGTTACTCGAGCGGCGGTCGGTCGGGCGTAAAGGGCGAGCAGTACTTC
.	TRBV7-8	14	TRBJ2-7	.	CASSLGTRTYEQYF	TGTGCCAGCAGCCTCGGGACTCGTACCTACGAGCAGTACTTC
.	TRBV3-1	14	TRBJ2-7	.	CASSYGATTYEQYF	TGTGCCAGCAGCTATGGGGCGACTACCTACGAGCAGTACTTC
TRBD2	TRBV28	15	TRBJ2-1	.	CASSLSLAGANEQFF	TGTGCCAGCAGTTTAAGTCTAGCGGGAGCTAATGAGCAGTTCTTC
TRBD2	TRBV7-6	15	TRBJ2-1	.	CASSLELAGDNEQFF	TGTGCCAGCAGCTTAGAACTAGCGGGAGACAATGAGCAGTTCTTC
.	TRBV2	16	TRBJ2-2	.	CASSETTGRITGELFF	TGTGCCAGCAGTGAGACGACAGGGAGGATCACCGGGGAGCTGTTTTTT
TRBD1	TRBV27	14	TRBJ2-7	.	CASRGDRGSYEQYF	TGTGCCAGCAGGGGAGACAGGGGATCCTACGAGCAGTACTTC
TRBD2	TRBV7-2	18	TRBJ2-7	.	CASSLGPGLAGGAYEQYF	TGTGCCAGCAGCTTAGGGCCGGGACTAGCGGGAGGAGCCTACGAGCAGTACTTC
.	TRBV10-1	14	TRBJ2-4	.	CASSEDLAKNIQYF	TGCGCCAGCAGTGAGGACTTAGCCAAAAACATTCAGTACTTC
.	TRBV20-1	13	TRBJ1-1	.	CRMGGEKNTEAFF	TGCAGGATGGGGGGCGAAAAGAACACTGAAGCTTTCTTT
.	TRBV5-1	13	TRBJ2-7	.	CASSLGRMNEQYF	TGCGCCAGCAGCTTAGGCAGGATGAACGAGCAGTACTTC
TRBD2	TRBV7-3	18	TRBJ2-4	.	CASSFLAGKALAKNIQYF	TGTGCCAGCAGCTTTCTAGCGGGAAAGGCGCTAGCCAAAAACATTCAGTACTTC
.	TRBV7-8	14	TRBJ2-5	.	CASSPLTGQETQYF	TGTGCCAGCAGCCCGTTGACAGGCCAAGAGACCCAGTACTTC
.	TRBV7-2	13	TRBJ1-3	.	CASSFQMGYTIYF	TGTGCCAGCAGCTTCCAGATGGGGTACACCATATATTTT
.	TRBV23-1	19	TRBJ2-3	.	CASSQGTWGAHGGTDTQYF	TGCGCCAGCAGTCAGGGGACTTGGGGGGCGCACGGGGGCACAGATACGCAGTATTTT
TRBD2	TRBV29-1	16	TRBJ2-3	.	CSVESLAGPYTDTQYF	TGCAGCGTTGAAAGCCTAGCGGGACCTTACACAGATACGCAGTATTTT
TRBD1	TRBV12-3/TRBV12-4	14	TRBJ1-1	.	CASRPGQGRAEAFF	TGTGCCAGCAGGCCGGGACAGGGTAGAGCTGAAGCTTTCTTT
.	TRBV3-1	16	TRBJ1-2	.	CASSQGSQQINYGYTF	TGTGCCAGCAGCCAAGGGAGCCAGCAAATTAACTATGGCTACACCTTC
.	TRBV20-1	11	TRBJ1-1	once	CSASSNTEAFF	TGCAGTGCTTCTAGCAACACTGAAGCTTTCTTT